This record concerns one T cell receptor (beta chain) sequence. In the original processing: Researchers report that nucleated cell counts were estimated from reference gene primer amplification. Only in-frame clones appear in the TCRdb table, and some are missing; sequencing was by immunoSEQ multiplex PCR. The DNA gave D and trimming, while V, J and clone size come from that table. The sample lists 95,000 to 150,000 clones, about 79% occurring once. CDR1 and CDR2 from the germline V gene are WSHSY and SAAADI. The CDR3 spans 14 residues. Trimming removed 7 bases at V and 6 bases at J, with 18 bases between. The record originates from a study of blood T cell repertoires in COVID-19. Study-wide context: There were acute and convalescent COVID-19 samples, and they came from the United States, Italy and Spain. From T cells, B-cell-depleted T cells, or PBMCs came the material, which was cDNA or gDNA.

This clonotype originated in a woman in her 70s with acute or convalescent COVID-19. The rearrangement links TRBV10-2 to TRBJ1-1; the D gene is possibly TRBD1 (6 bases). Sequences were obtained from peripheral blood. CDR3 sequence: CASNKNRVDAEAFF. The CDR3 bases are TGCGCCAGCAACAAAAACAGGGTCGACGCTGAAGCTTTCTTT.